This TCR beta chain comes out of a study of T cell responses to AZD1222 COVID-19 vaccine. Sequenced by immunoSEQ multiplex PCR; TCRdb stores in-frame clones only, minus some. The sample carries tens of thousands of clones, 85% to 90% recorded once. The V gene's germline CDR1 is LGHNA and CDR2 YNFKEQ. The length of the CDR3 is 15 residues. V was trimmed by 0 bases and J by 6 bases, leaving 15 bases between them. Sample: peripheral blood, taken on day 0 of AZD1222 vaccination. The sequence was obtained from an adult in good health. The V gene is TRBV4-2, the J gene TRBJ2-7, with D possibly matching TRBD1 (6 bases). The CDR3: CASSQEGRGFSEQYF. The CDR3 DNA follows: TGTGCCAGCAGCCAAGAGGGTAGGGGGTTTTCCGAGCAGTACTTC.